These 21 T cell receptor beta chains were all obtained from the same sample, sequenced in a study of T cells in localized non-small cell lung cancer. TCRdb keeps only in-frame clones here, not all; method: immunoSEQ multiplex PCR. The sample lists about 40,000 clones, roughly 86% occurring once. The sample here was peripheral blood, taken before any cancer treatment. The receptors originated from a man aged 40 to 69 with stage I lung adenocarcinoma.

The J gene is TRBJ1-1, the V gene TRBV5-1; TRBD1 might be the D (5 bases). Between the trimmed V and J ends, which lost 3 bases and 5 bases, there was a span of 14 bases. Germline-derived CDR1 and CDR2 are SGHRS and YFSETQ. CDR3 length: 14 amino acids. The CDR3: CASSSEVGGTEAFF. The CDR3 nucleotides read TGCGCCAGCAGCTCGGAAGTCGGGGGGACTGAAGCTTTCTTT.

The table lists this clone with a few counts. The gene calls are TRBV19 and TRBJ2-3, with 11 bases that match TRBD2. Germline CDR1 is LNHDA and CDR2 is SQIVND (reference sequence). With V trimmed by 5 bases and J by 4 bases, 5 bases remained unmatched. This CDR3 spans 15 amino acids. The CDR3 here is CASSLGLAAADTQYF. The CDR3 coding sequence is TGTGCCAGTAGTCTGGGACTAGCGGCGGCAGATACGCAGTATTTT.

The chain employs TRBV27 and TRBJ2-6; 7 positions match TRBD2. The ends lost 6 bases at V and 2 bases at J; junction bases unmatched: 4. Germline V lookup: CDR1 MNHEY, CDR2 SMNVEV (reference sequence). CDR3 size: 15 residues. CDR3 nucleotides: TGTGCCAGCAGGTTAACTAGCGCTGGGGCCAACGTCCTGACTTTC. Amino acids: CASRLTSAGANVLTF.

The V gene is TRBV7-8, the J gene TRBJ2-5, with a weak D call TRBD2 (6 bases). The DNA matches TRBJ2-7 better at its end, which makes the J call doubtful. The CDR3 is 15 residues long. Germline lookup yields CDR1 SGHVS and CDR2 FQNEAQ. CDR3 protein: CASSYRLAPTYEQYF. The CDR3 nucleotides read TGTGCCAGCAGCTACCGCCTAGCGCCAACCTACGAGCAGTACTTC.

This chain links TRBV6-6 with TRBJ2-7, with a weak D call TRBD2 (6 bases). V was shortened by 0 bases and J by 6 bases, with 15 bases between the two germline ends. This CDR3 has 15 amino acids. Germline V gene sequence: CDR1 MNHNY, CDR2 SVGAGI (reference sequence). The CDR3 sequence is CASSYSGQGGTEQYF. The DNA of the CDR3 is TGTGCCAGCAGTTACTCGGGCCAGGGAGGTACCGAGCAGTACTTC.

The V gene is TRBV11-2, the J gene TRBJ2-7, with TRBD2 matching over 7 bases. The CDR3 is 16 residues long. V lost 5 bases to trimming and J lost 1 base; unmatched junction nucleotides: 11. From germline, CDR1 is SGHAT and CDR2 FQNNGV. The CDR3 region is CASSRRRLAASYEQYF. The CDR3 nucleotides are TGTGCCAGCAGCCGTAGGAGGCTAGCGGCGTCCTACGAGCAGTACTTC. The full variable domain, in which reference TRBV11-2 and TRBJ2-7 provide the parts outside the CDR3, is EAGVAQSPRYKIIEKRQSVAFWCNPISGHATLYWYQQILGQGPKLLIQFQNNGVVDDSQLPKDRFSAERLKGVDSTLKIQPAKLEDSAVYLCASSRRRLAASYEQYFGPGTRLTVT.

V usage is TRBV30 and J usage is TRBJ2-1; D perhaps matches TRBD2 (5 bases). This CDR3 comprises 14 residues. Trimming removed 5 bases from V and 8 bases from J, with 19 bases in between. The V gene's germline CDR1 is GTSNPN and CDR2 SVGIG (reference sequence). The CDR3 DNA is TGTGCCTGGTCCCCTCCGAGTGGGAGTGATGAGCAGTTCTTC. Encoded protein: CAWSPPSGSDEQFF.

The chain carries TRBV19 and TRBJ2-7; 12 bases match TRBD2. Germline CDR1 reads LNHDA; CDR2 reads SQIVND (reference sequence). The V segment lost 4 bases and the J segment 7 bases; nucleotides outside the gene matches: 8. The CDR3 spans 15 residues. The CDR3 DNA sequence: TGTGCCAGTAGTACAAGACTAGCGGGAGTGGAAGAGCAGTACTTC. Protein product: CASSTRLAGVEEQYF.

The CDR3 DNA sequence: TGTGCCAGCTCACTTCGTCTAATCGGGACAGGGTTCGGTAACGAGCAGTACTTC. This gives the protein CASSLRLIGTGFGNEQYF. The chain is built from TRBV18 and TRBJ2-7, with 9 bases lining up with TRBD1. This CDR3 has 18 amino acids. Germline V gene sequence: CDR1 KGHSH, CDR2 LQKENI. Losses at the gene ends were 4 bases for V and 5 bases for J; bases not matched to a gene: 18.

This clone has a handful of counts. V usage is TRBV30 and J usage is TRBJ1-1; D gene unclear. The CDR3 runs 14 residues. Trimming stripped 5 bases from V and 5 bases from J, with 18 bases between. Germline CDR1 GTSNPN, CDR2 SVGIG (reference sequence). The CDR3 DNA reads TGTGCCTGGGACAAGAGGAGGGTGAGAACTGAAGCTTTCTTT. Its translation is CAWDKRRVRTEAFF. The full variable domain, in which reference TRBV30 and TRBJ1-1 provide the parts outside the CDR3, is SQTIHQWPATLVQPVGSPLSLECTVEGTSNPNLYWYRQAAGRGLQLLFYSVGIGQISSEVPQNLSASRPQDRQFILSSKKLLLSDSGFYLCAWDKRRVRTEAFFGQGTRLTVV.

The V and J genes are TRBV27 and TRBJ2-7; a weak D match, TRBD2 (6 bases). The CDR3 has 14 amino acids. Germline values: CDR1 MNHEY, CDR2 SMNVEV (reference sequence). V was trimmed by 1 base and J by 4 bases, leaving 11 bases between them. Written as DNA, the CDR3 is TGTGCCAGCAGTTTATGGGGGGTCGGGTACGAGCAGTACTTC. This encodes CASSLWGVGYEQYF.

The CDR3 DNA follows: TGTGCCAGCAGTTACTCAACCGGGGCTGGTCAAAATGAGCAGTTCTTC. Its protein is CASSYSTGAGQNEQFF. J is TRBJ2-1 and V is TRBV6-5, with D perhaps TRBD1 or TRBD2 (5 bases each). The CDR3 length is 16 residues. The germline gives CDR1 MNHEY, CDR2 SVGAGI. Trimming removed 0 bases at V and 7 bases at J, with 16 bases between.

This clone was seen a single time. The chain joins TRBV19 to TRBJ1-1; D may be TRBD1 (5 bases). The CDR3 runs to 17 residues. V lost 7 bases and J 1 base, leaving 22 bases between the germline ends. Per the germline V gene, CDR1 is LNHDA and CDR2 is SQIVND (reference sequence). CDR3 amino acids: CASTPRMWAGGNTEAFF. CDR3 nucleotide sequence: TGTGCCAGTACCCCTCGTATGTGGGCCGGGGGGAACACTGAAGCTTTCTTT.

The genes are TRBV29-1 and TRBJ2-7; possibly TRBD2 for D (5 bases). The CDR3 has 12 amino acids. Per germline, CDR1 SQVTM and CDR2 ANQGSEA. Trimming cost V 3 bases and J 7 bases, with 13 bases left between them. This CDR3 is CSVDQEVGEQYF. The CDR3 DNA reads as TGCAGCGTTGACCAGGAGGTAGGGGAGCAGTACTTC.

The chain couples TRBV28 to TRBJ2-5, with TRBD2 matching 12 bases. Trimming removed 6 bases from V and 7 bases from J; junction bases left unmatched: 12. The CDR3 consists of 16 residues. Germline V gives CDR1 MDHEN, CDR2 SYDVKM. CDR3 nucleotides: TGTGCCAGCAGGCATGGGGGGACTAGCGGGCGGGGGACCCAGTACTTC. Translated, it gives CASRHGGTSGRGTQYF.

This chain joins TRBV7-2 and TRBJ1-5, with TRBD1 matching over 8 bases. V dropped 6 bases and J dropped 5; count of bases not matched to a gene: 9. From germline, CDR1 is SGHTA and CDR2 FQGNSA. The CDR3 runs 15 residues. The CDR3 sequence is CASRLTGTGYQPQHF. The CDR3 DNA sequence: TGTGCCAGCAGACTAACCGGGACAGGTTATCAGCCCCAGCATTTT.

This clone was seen just once. CDR3 amino acids: CASSSSGPSPYGYTF. CDR3 in DNA: TGTGCCAGCAGCTCCTCCGGGCCCAGTCCCTATGGCTACACCTTC. The gene calls are TRBV28 and TRBJ1-2; D remains ambiguous. The CDR3 extends over 15 amino acids. The ends were cut back, 6 bases at V and 4 bases at J, with 18 bases in the middle. Germline V CDR1 and CDR2: MDHEN, SYDVKM.

In this sample, this clone turned up once. The rearrangement links TRBV2 to TRBJ2-3; 8 bases align to TRBD1. From germline, CDR1 is SNHLY and CDR2 FYNNEI. The CDR3 totals 14 residues. The V gene end was trimmed by 7 bases and the J gene end by 3 bases; junction bases not matched to a gene: 6. CDR3 residues: CASTLDRGTDTQYF. CDR3 DNA: TGTGCCAGCACCCTAGACAGGGGAACAGATACGCAGTATTTT.

The chain employs TRBV5-4 and TRBJ1-4, with 8 bases aligning to TRBD1. V dropped 0 bases and J dropped 4; count of bases not matched to a gene: 2. The CDR3 loop spans 15 amino acids. Per germline, CDR1 SGHNT and CDR2 YYREEE (reference sequence). CDR3 residues: CASSLDRGGNEKLFF. The CDR3 DNA follows: TGTGCCAGCAGCTTGGACAGGGGGGGTAATGAAAAACTGTTTTTT. Combining the CDR3 with reference TRBV5-4 and TRBJ1-4 gives the whole variable domain ETGVTQSPTHLIKTRGQQVTLRCSSQSGHNTVSWYQQALGQGPQFIFQYYREEENGRGNFPPRFSGLQFPNYSSELNVNALELDDSALYLCASSLDRGGNEKLFFGSGTQLSVL.

V and J are TRBV4-2 and TRBJ2-1, with 11 bases fitting TRBD2. With 0 bases clipped from V and 8 bases from J, the junction kept 12 bases outside the gene matches. The CDR3 loop spans 18 amino acids. Germline CDR1 is LGHNA and CDR2 is YNFKEQ. Written as DNA, the CDR3 is TGTGCCAGCAGCCAAGAAAGAGGACCTCTAGCGGGAGGTCATGAGCAGTTCTTC. Amino acids: CASSQERGPLAGGHEQFF.

The V and J genes are TRBV7-8 and TRBJ2-3; D tentatively fits TRBD1 or TRBD2 (5 bases each). Trimming removed 5 bases from V and 3 bases from J, with 18 bases in between. CDR3 length: 16 amino acids. CDR1 is SGHVS, CDR2 FQNEAQ, per germline. DNA of the CDR3: TGTGCCAGCAGCCCCCGTGGGGCGGGTTCTACAGATACGCAGTATTTT. Protein sequence: CASSPRGAGSTDTQYF.